This TCR beta chain is drawn from a study of cytomegalovirus exposure and HLA in healthy donors. The wider study: Earlier sequencing of about 179 million T cells yielded under 120 million unique TCR beta sequences. Overall study results and limits: Presence/absence analysis assumed near-uniform sequencing depth across donors. A few CMV-associated chains proved CMV antigen-specific in vitro. Previous analysis showed most TCR beta V segments were productive about 87% or about 30% of the time.

Amplification used 60 Vbeta primers and 13 Jbeta primers. Libraries were prepared by immunoSEQ multiplex PCR; TCRdb keeps only in-frame clonotypes and omits some of them. Here the sample spans roughly 170,000 clones, roughly 80% being singletons. Germline CDR1 SGDLS, CDR2 YYNGEE. V lost 0 bases to trimming and J lost 4 bases; unmatched junction nucleotides: 8. CDR3 length: 16 amino acids. A word on this clone: What it binds is not known.

Sample: PBMCs. The receptor's source is a man aged 45 to 65 in good health and CMV-seronegative. V gene TRBV9 combines with J gene TRBJ2-7, with TRBD1 matching 9 bases. This CDR3 is CASSVAPGDRVYEQYF. CDR3 in DNA: TGTGCCAGCAGCGTAGCACCAGGGGACAGGGTATACGAGCAGTACTTC.